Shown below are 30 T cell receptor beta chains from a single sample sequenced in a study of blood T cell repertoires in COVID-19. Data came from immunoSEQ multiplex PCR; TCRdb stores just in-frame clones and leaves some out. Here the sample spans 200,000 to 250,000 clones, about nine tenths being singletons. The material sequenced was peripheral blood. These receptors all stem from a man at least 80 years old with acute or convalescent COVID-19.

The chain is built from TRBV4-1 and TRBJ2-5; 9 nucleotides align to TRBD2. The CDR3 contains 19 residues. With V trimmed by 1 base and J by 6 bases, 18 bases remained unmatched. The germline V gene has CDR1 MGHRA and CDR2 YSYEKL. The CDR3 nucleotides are TGCGCCAGCAGCCAAGTGTTTAGCGGGAGCGCCCTCCCCGCCAAGACCCAGTACTTC. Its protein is CASSQVFSGSALPAKTQYF.

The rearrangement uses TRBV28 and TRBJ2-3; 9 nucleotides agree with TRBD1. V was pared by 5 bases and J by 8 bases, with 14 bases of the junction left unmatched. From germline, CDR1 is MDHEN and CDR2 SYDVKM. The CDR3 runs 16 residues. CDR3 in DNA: TGTGCCAGCAGTCCGCACTACCGGGACAGGGTGGGTACGCAGTATTTT. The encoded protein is CASSPHYRDRVGTQYF.

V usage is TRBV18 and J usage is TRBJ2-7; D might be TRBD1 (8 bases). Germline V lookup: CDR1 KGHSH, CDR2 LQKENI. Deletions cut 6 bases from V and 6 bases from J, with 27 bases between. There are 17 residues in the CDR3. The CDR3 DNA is TGTGCCAGCTCGCTTTCGACAGGGGAGGGTTTTGGGTCCGAGCAGTACGTC. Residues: CASSLSTGEGFGSEQYV.

In DNA form, the CDR3 reads TGTGCCAGCAGCTTAAGGGGCGGCAGCCAAGAGACCCAGTACTTC. Protein sequence: CASSLRGGSQETQYF. The chain is built from TRBV11-3 and TRBJ2-5, with D possibly matching TRBD1 (5 bases). V lost 2 bases to trimming and J lost 1 base, with 11 bases between them. Germline V gene data show CDR1 as SGHNT and CDR2 as YENEEA. The CDR3 is made up of 15 amino acids.

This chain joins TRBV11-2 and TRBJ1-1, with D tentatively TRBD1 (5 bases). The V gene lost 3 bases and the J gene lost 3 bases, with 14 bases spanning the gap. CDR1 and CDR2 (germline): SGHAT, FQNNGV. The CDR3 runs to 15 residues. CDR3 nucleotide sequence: TGTGCCAGCAGCTTGCTAGGGGCGTCGGACACTGAAGCTTTCTTT. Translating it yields CASSLLGASDTEAFF.

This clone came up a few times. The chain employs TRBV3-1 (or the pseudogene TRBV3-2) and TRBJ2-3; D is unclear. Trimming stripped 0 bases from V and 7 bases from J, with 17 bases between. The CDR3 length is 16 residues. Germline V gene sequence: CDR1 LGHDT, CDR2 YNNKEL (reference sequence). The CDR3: CASSQDMRLLENTQYF. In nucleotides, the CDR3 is TGTGCCAGCAGCCAAGATATGCGACTGCTCGAGAATACGCAGTATTTT.

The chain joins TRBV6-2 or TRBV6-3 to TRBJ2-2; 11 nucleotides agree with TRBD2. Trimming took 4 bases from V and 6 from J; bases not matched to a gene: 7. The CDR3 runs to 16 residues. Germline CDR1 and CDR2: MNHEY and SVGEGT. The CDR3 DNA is TGTGCCAGCAGTTCCTTAGCGGGAGGGCCTGCCGGGGAGCTGTTTTTT. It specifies CASSSLAGGPAGELFF.

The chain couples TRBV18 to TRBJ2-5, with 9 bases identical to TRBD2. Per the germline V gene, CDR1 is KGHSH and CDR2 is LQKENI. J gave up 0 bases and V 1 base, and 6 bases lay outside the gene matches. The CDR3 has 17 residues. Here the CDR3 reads CASSPRALAGYQETQYF. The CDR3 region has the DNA TGTGCCAGCTCACCACGAGCTCTAGCGGGGTACCAAGAGACCCAGTACTTC.

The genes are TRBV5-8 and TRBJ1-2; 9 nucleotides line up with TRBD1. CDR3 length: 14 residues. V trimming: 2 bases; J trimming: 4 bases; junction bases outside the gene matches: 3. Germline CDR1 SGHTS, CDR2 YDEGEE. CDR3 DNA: TGTGCCAGCAGCTTCAGGGACAGGGCCTATGGCTACACCTTC. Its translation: CASSFRDRAYGYTF.

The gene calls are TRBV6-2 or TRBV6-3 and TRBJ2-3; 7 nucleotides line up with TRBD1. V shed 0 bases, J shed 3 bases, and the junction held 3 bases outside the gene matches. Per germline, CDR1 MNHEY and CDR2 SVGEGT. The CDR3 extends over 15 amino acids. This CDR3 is CASSYSATGTDTQYF. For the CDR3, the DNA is TGTGCCAGCAGTTACTCCGCGACAGGGACAGATACGCAGTATTTT.

The CDR3 sequence is CASNRGSTDTQYF. Written as DNA, the CDR3 is TGTGCCAGCAACAGGGGTAGCACAGATACGCAGTATTTT. The chain carries TRBV7-8 and TRBJ2-3; 7 positions agree with TRBD1. Trimming at V came to 7 bases and at J to 0 bases, leaving 1 base not matched to a gene. Germline loops: CDR1 SGHVS, CDR2 FQNEAQ. The CDR3 sequence is 13 residues long.

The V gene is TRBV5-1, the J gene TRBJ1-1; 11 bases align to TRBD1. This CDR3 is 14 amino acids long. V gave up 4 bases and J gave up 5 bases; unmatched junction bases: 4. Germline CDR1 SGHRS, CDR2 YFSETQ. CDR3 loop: CASSTGTGGTEAFF. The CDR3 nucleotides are TGCGCCAGCAGCACCGGGACAGGGGGGACTGAAGCTTTCTTT.

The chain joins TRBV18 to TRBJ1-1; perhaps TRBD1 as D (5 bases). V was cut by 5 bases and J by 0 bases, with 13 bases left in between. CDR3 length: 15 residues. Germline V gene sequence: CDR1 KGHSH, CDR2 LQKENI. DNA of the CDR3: TGTGCCAGCTCAAAGCGGGACGGATTGAACACTGAAGCTTTCTTT. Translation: CASSKRDGLNTEAFF.

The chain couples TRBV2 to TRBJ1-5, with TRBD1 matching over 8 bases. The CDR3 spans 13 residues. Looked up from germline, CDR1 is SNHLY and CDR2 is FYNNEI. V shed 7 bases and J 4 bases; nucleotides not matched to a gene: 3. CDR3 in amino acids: CASKGQANQPQHF. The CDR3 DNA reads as TGTGCCAGCAAGGGACAGGCAAATCAGCCCCAGCATTTT.

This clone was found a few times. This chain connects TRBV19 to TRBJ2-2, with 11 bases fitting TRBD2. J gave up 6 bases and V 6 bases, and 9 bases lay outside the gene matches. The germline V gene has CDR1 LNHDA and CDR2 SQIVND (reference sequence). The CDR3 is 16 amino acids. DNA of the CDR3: TGTGCCAGTAGACCGACTAGCGGGAAGGATTCCGGGGAGCTGTTTTTT. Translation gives CASRPTSGKDSGELFF.

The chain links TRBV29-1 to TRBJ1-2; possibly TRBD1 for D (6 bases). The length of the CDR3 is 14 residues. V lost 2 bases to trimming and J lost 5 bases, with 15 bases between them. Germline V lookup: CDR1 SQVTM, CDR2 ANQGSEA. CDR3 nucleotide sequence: TGCAGCGTTGAATTATCGGGGGGCCGTTATGGCTACACCTTC. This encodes CSVELSGGRYGYTF.

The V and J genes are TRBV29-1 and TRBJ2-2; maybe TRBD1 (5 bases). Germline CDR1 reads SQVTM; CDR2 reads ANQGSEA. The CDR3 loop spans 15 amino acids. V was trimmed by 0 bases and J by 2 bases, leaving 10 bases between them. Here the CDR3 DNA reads TGCAGCGTTGAAGAGCGTAGGACAAACACCGGGGAGCTGTTTTTT. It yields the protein CSVEERRTNTGELFF.

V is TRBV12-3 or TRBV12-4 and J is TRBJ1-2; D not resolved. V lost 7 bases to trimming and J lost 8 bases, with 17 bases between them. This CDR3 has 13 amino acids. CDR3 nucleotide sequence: TGTGCCAGCACCGGGAGGGAATGGGGAGGCTACACCTTC. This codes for CASTGREWGGYTF.

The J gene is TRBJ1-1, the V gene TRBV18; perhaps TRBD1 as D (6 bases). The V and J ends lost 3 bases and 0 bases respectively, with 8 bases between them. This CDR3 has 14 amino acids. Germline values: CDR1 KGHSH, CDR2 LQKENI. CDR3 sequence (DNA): TGTGCCAGCTCACCGCAGGGGATGAACACTGAAGCTTTCTTT. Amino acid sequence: CASSPQGMNTEAFF.

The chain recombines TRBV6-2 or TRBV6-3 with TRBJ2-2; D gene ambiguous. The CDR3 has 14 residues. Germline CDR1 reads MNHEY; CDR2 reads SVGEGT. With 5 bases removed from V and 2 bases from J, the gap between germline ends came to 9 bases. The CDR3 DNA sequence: TGTGCCAGCAGTACACCACTAAACACCGGGGAGCTGTTTTTT. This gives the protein CASSTPLNTGELFF.

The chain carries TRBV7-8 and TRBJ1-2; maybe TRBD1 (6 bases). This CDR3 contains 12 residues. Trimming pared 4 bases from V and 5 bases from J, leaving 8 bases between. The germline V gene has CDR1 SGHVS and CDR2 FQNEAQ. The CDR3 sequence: CASSYQGYGYTF. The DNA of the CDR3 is TGTGCCAGCAGCTATCAGGGGTATGGCTACACCTTC.

CDR3 sequence reads: CASSYTGRGSVSPLHF. CDR3 bases: TGTGCCAGCAGTTACACCGGGCGGGGGAGTGTTTCACCCCTCCACTTT. The chain carries TRBV6-5 and TRBJ1-6; D is possibly TRBD1 (5 bases). The V end lost 2 bases, the J end lost 9 bases, and 17 bases lay between the germline ends. The CDR3 contains 16 residues. Germline assignment: CDR1 MNHEY and CDR2 SVGAGI.

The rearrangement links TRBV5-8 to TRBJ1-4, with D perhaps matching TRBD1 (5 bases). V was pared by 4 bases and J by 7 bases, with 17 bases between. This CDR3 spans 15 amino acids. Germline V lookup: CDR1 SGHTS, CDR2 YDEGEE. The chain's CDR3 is CASSPRGEEGEKLFF. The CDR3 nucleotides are TGTGCCAGCAGCCCACGAGGGGAGGAAGGTGAAAAACTGTTTTTT.

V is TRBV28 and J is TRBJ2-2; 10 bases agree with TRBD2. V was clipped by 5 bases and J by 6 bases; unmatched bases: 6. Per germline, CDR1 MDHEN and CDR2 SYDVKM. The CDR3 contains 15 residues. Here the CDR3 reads CASSQAGGPSGELFF. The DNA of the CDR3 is TGTGCCAGCAGTCAAGCGGGAGGGCCATCCGGGGAGCTGTTTTTT.

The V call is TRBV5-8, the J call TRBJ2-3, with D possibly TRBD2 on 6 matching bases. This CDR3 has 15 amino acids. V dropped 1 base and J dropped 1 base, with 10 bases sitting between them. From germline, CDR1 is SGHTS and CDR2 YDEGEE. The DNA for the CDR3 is TGTGCCAGCAGCTTGTCGGGAGTTCGCACAGATACGCAGTATTTT. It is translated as CASSLSGVRTDTQYF.

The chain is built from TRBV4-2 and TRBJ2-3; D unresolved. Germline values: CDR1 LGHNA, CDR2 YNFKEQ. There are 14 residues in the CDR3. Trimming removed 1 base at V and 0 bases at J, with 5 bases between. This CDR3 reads CASSQALSTDTQYF. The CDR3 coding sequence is TGTGCCAGCAGCCAAGCCTTAAGCACAGATACGCAGTATTTT.

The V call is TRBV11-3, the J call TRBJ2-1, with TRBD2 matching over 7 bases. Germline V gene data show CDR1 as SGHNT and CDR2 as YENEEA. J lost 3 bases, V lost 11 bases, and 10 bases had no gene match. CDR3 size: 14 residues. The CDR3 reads CACQAGLGYNEQFF. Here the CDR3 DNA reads TGTGCCTGTCAAGCGGGATTGGGCTACAATGAGCAGTTCTTC.

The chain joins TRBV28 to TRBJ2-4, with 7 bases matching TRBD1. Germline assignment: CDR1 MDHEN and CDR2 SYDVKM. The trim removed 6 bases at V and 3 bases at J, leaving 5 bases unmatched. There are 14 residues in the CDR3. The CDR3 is CASSSGTDKNIQYF. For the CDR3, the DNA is TGTGCCAGCAGCTCCGGGACAGACAAAAACATTCAGTACTTC.

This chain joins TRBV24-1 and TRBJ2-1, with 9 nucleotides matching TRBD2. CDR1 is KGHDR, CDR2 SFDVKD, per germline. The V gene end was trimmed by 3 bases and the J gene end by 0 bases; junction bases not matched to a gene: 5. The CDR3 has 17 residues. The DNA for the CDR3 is TGTGCCACCAGTGATCAGAGTAGCGGGAGCTCCTACAATGAGCAGTTCTTC. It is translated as CATSDQSSGSSYNEQFF.

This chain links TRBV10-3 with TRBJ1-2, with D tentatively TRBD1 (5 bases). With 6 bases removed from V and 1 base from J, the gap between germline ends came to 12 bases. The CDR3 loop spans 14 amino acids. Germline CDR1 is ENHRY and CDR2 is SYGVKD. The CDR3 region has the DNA TGTGCCATCAGGGGTGGGCAGGGTAACTATGGCTACACCTTC. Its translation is CAIRGGQGNYGYTF.